Listed below are T cell receptor beta chains from one sample, sequenced in a study of T-cell reconstitution after alpha-beta-depleted transplantation in children. TCRdb used MiXCR to reprocess the PCR reads, holding one entry per CDR3 protein. The repertoire includes 700,000 to 850,000 distinct CDR3 sequences, 15% to 20% of them detected once, and around 5.3% sits in the top ten. The starting material was PBMCs, mostly from graft donor cells, obtained 360 days after TCRalphabeta/CD19-depleted stem cell transplant. The origin of the receptors is a male patient younger than 18 who had a stem cell transplant for acute lymphoblastic leukemia, so the T cells may come from the graft donor. Each CDR3 is given with its conserved first and last residue. The order of the fields is V gene, D gene, clone size, J gene, CDR3 protein, CDR3 DNA. A D gene is named only where the DNA matches it firmly. Rows may omit the clone size; those that give it use once, few, many or a size class.

V: TRBV18
D: -
size: -
J: TRBJ2-1
CDR3: CASSPRLGGRGAEQFF
DNA: TGTGCCAGCTCACCACGACTAGGCGGGCGAGGTGCTGAGCAGTTCTTC

V: TRBV2
D: TRBD2
size: medium-sized
J: TRBJ2-3
CDR3: CASSQGGRTDTQYF
DNA: TGTGCCAGCAGTCAGGGAGGGCGCACAGATACGCAGTATTTT

V: TRBV6-2/TRBV6-3
D: TRBD2
size: -
J: TRBJ2-1
CDR3: CASSYSSAGSIYEQFF
DNA: TGTGCCAGCAGTTACTCGTCAGCGGGATCTATCTACGAGCAGTTCTTC

V: TRBV11-3
D: -
size: few
J: TRBJ1-1
CDR3: CASSLVPVAAFF
DNA: TGTGCCAGCAGCTTAGTCCCGGTTGCAGCTTTCTTT

V: TRBV20-1
D: TRBD2
size: few
J: TRBJ2-3
CDR3: CSARRGLAGVTDTQYF
DNA: TGCAGTGCTAGACGGGGACTAGCGGGAGTTACAGATACGCAGTATTTT

V: TRBV29-1
D: -
size: few
J: TRBJ2-2
CDR3: CSVEGVRGGTGELFF
DNA: TGCAGCGTTGAAGGCGTCCGGGGCGGCACCGGGGAGCTGTTTTTT

V: TRBV20-1
D: -
size: -
J: TRBJ1-2
CDR3: CSAPRGPLQLYGYTF
DNA: TGCAGTGCCCCGAGGGGTCCGCTGCAACTCTATGGCTACACCTTC

V: TRBV7-8
D: -
size: few
J: TRBJ2-2
CDR3: CASSLGRWRGERQELFF
DNA: TGTGCCAGCAGCTTAGGTCGGTGGAGGGGAGAACGACAGGAGCTGTTTTTT

V: TRBV9
D: TRBD2
size: many
J: TRBJ2-1
CDR3: CASTPRERGRSNEQFF
DNA: TGTGCCAGCACCCCCAGGGAACGCGGGAGAAGCAATGAGCAGTTCTTC

V: TRBV7-9
D: -
size: -
J: TRBJ2-5
CDR3: CASPSQETQYF
DNA: TGTGCCAGCCCCTCGCAAGAGACCCAGTACTTC

V: TRBV4-1
D: -
size: many
J: TRBJ2-1
CDR3: CASSQAGLTVNPYNEQFF
DNA: TGCGCCAGCAGCCAGGCCGGGCTAACGGTTAATCCCTACAATGAGCAGTTCTTC

V: TRBV12-3/TRBV12-4
D: -
size: few
J: TRBJ2-1
CDR3: CASRWVLSYNEQFF
DNA: TGTGCCAGCAGGTGGGTTCTCTCCTACAATGAGCAGTTCTTC

V: TRBV2
D: -
size: few
J: TRBJ2-1
CDR3: CASSELQGGNEQFF
DNA: TGTGCCAGCAGTGAACTACAGGGGGGGAATGAGCAGTTCTTC

V: TRBV12-3/TRBV12-4
D: -
size: few
J: TRBJ2-5
CDR3: CASSLGWLTGYQETQYF
DNA: TGTGCCAGCAGTCTAGGGTGGCTCACCGGGTACCAAGAGACCCAGTACTTC

V: TRBV29-1
D: -
size: -
J: TRBJ2-5
CDR3: CSVENLGETQYF
DNA: TGCAGCGTTGAGAACCTGGGAGAGACCCAGTACTTC

V: TRBV4-1
D: TRBD1
size: -
J: TRBJ1-5
CDR3: CASSPRDSLNQPQHF
DNA: TGCGCCAGCAGCCCGCGGGACAGTCTCAATCAGCCCCAGCATTTT

V: TRBV9
D: -
size: -
J: TRBJ2-6
CDR3: CASSVEVSGANVLTF
DNA: TGTGCCAGCAGCGTAGAAGTCTCTGGGGCCAACGTCCTGACTTTC

V: TRBV7-8
D: -
size: -
J: TRBJ2-7
CDR3: CASSSPFRTRGEQYF
DNA: TGTGCCAGCAGCTCCCCTTTCCGGACCCGCGGCGAGCAGTACTTC

V: TRBV7-3
D: TRBD1
size: many
J: TRBJ2-4
CDR3: CASSYRGAKNIQYF
DNA: TGTGCCAGCAGTTACAGGGGCGCCAAAAACATTCAGTACTTC

V: TRBV29-1
D: -
size: many
J: TRBJ2-1
CDR3: CSVGSNEQFF
DNA: TGCAGCGTAGGGAGCAATGAGCAGTTCTTC

V: TRBV12-3/TRBV12-4
D: TRBD2
size: few
J: TRBJ2-3
CDR3: CASSLAGVTTDTQYF
DNA: TGTGCCAGCAGCCTAGCGGGAGTTACCACAGATACGCAGTATTTT

V: TRBV5-1
D: -
size: few
J: TRBJ2-5
CDR3: CASSLGLIETQYF
DNA: TGCGCCAGCAGCTTGGGACTAATAGAGACCCAGTACTTC

V: TRBV4-1
D: -
size: -
J: TRBJ2-1
CDR3: CASSQPLNEQFF
DNA: TGCGCCAGCAGCCAACCCCTCAATGAGCAGTTCTTC

V: TRBV7-9
D: TRBD2
size: few
J: TRBJ2-1
CDR3: CASSVTGYGRKGHEQFF
DNA: TGTGCCAGCAGCGTTACGGGCTACGGGAGGAAGGGCCATGAGCAGTTCTTC

V: TRBV4-1
D: -
size: few
J: TRBJ1-5
CDR3: CASSQGLWQPQHF
DNA: TGCGCCAGCAGCCAGGGGTTATGGCAGCCCCAGCATTTT

V: TRBV7-8
D: -
size: few
J: TRBJ1-1
CDR3: CASSLTIGPSTEAFF
DNA: TGTGCCAGCAGCTTAACTATTGGACCGAGCACTGAAGCTTTCTTT

V: TRBV7-9
D: -
size: few
J: TRBJ1-1
CDR3: CASTPGRLNTEAFF
DNA: TGTGCCAGCACCCCGGGACGGTTGAACACTGAAGCTTTCTTT

V: TRBV4-2
D: -
size: few
J: TRBJ2-5
CDR3: CASSQEGGEETQYF
DNA: TGTGCCAGCAGCCAAGAAGGCGGAGAAGAGACCCAGTACTTC

V: TRBV20-1
D: -
size: -
J: TRBJ1-1
CDR3: CSARSGVGKAFF
DNA: TGCAGTGCTAGGTCAGGGGTGGGTAAAGCTTTCTTT

V: TRBV9
D: -
size: many
J: TRBJ2-2
CDR3: CASSVEGTGELFF
DNA: TGTGCCAGCAGCGTAGAGGGGACCGGGGAGCTGTTTTTT

V: TRBV5-1
D: -
size: -
J: TRBJ2-5
CDR3: CASSLSGRAVETQYF
DNA: TGCGCCAGCAGCTTGTCCGGGAGAGCGGTTGAGACCCAGTACTTC

V: TRBV11-1
D: TRBD2
size: -
J: TRBJ2-1
CDR3: CASSLVSGRSYNEQFF
DNA: TGTGCCAGCAGCTTAGTAAGCGGGAGGTCCTACAATGAGCAGTTCTTC

V: TRBV4-2
D: -
size: few
J: TRBJ2-2
CDR3: CASSQVNWADTGELFF
DNA: TGTGCCAGCAGCCAAGTAAACTGGGCGGACACCGGGGAGCTGTTTTTT

V: TRBV5-1
D: -
size: few
J: TRBJ1-4
CDR3: CASSFGPGEKLFF
DNA: TGCGCCAGCAGCTTTGGTCCGGGTGAAAAACTGTTTTTT

V: TRBV5-1
D: -
size: many
J: TRBJ2-2
CDR3: CASSAAVANTGELFF
DNA: TGCGCCAGCAGCGCCGCTGTAGCAAACACCGGGGAGCTGTTTTTT

V: TRBV25-1
D: TRBD2
size: -
J: TRBJ2-1
CDR3: CASSEWGEASGPNEQFF
DNA: TGTGCCAGCAGTGAATGGGGAGAGGCTAGCGGACCCAATGAGCAGTTCTTC

V: TRBV12-3/TRBV12-4
D: TRBD2
size: -
J: TRBJ2-1
CDR3: CASSPYPGTSPRGSHNEQFF
DNA: TGTGCCAGCAGCCCCTACCCCGGGACTAGCCCCCGAGGAAGTCACAATGAGCAGTTCTTC

V: TRBV7-9
D: -
size: -
J: TRBJ2-1
CDR3: CASSLGGLRGVEQFF
DNA: TGTGCCAGCAGCCTCGGGGGACTGAGGGGTGTGGAGCAGTTCTTC

V: TRBV10-2
D: -
size: few
J: TRBJ2-7
CDR3: CASSDPGVYYEQYF
DNA: TGCGCCAGCAGTGATCCCGGGGTTTACTACGAGCAGTACTTC

V: TRBV28
D: -
size: few
J: TRBJ2-4
CDR3: CASSLPGTAKNIQYF
DNA: TGTGCCAGCAGTTTACCCGGGACAGCCAAAAACATTCAGTACTTC

V: TRBV20-1
D: -
size: -
J: TRBJ2-3
CDR3: CSASGRAALRADTQYF
DNA: TGCAGTGCTAGCGGCCGGGCGGCCCTCAGGGCAGATACGCAGTATTTT